Shown below are 8 T cell receptor beta chains from a single sample sequenced in a study of cytomegalovirus exposure and HLA in healthy donors. The PCR used 60 Vbeta and 13 Jbeta primers. TCRdb keeps only in-frame clones here, not all; method: immunoSEQ multiplex PCR. The table records fewer than 180,000 clones, 79% of them present only once. Source material: PBMCs. The receptors originated from a man aged 45-65 years in good health and CMV-seropositive.

In its sample, this clone was seen a few times. The rearrangement uses TRBV14 and TRBJ1-6; TRBD1 might be the D (6 bases). V was clipped by 4 bases and J by 11 bases, with 12 bases between them. Per germline, CDR1 SGHDN and CDR2 FVKESK. The CDR3 sequence is 13 residues long. CDR3 sequence (DNA): TGTGCCAGCAGCCCCGGGGGGGCGGCACCCCTCCACTTT. Encoded protein: CASSPGGAAPLHF.

The rearrangement joins TRBV4-2 to TRBJ2-5; 9 bases map to TRBD2. The CDR3 spans 15 residues. Germline loops: CDR1 LGHNA, CDR2 YNFKEQ. The V gene end was trimmed by 4 bases and the J gene end by 7 bases; junction bases not matched to a gene: 10. The CDR3 spells CASSLGTSLAGTQYF. The CDR3 region has the DNA TGTGCCAGCAGCCTCGGGACTAGCTTAGCGGGGACCCAGTACTTC.

This clone came up once. This rearrangement joins TRBV4-2 to TRBJ2-7, with D possibly being TRBD2 (6 bases). The CDR3 loop spans 15 amino acids. CDR1 and CDR2 (germline): LGHNA, YNFKEQ. Trimming left V 4 bases short and J 2 bases short, with 15 bases between. The CDR3 bases are TGTGCCAGCAGCCTTAGAGCGGGCCCCACCTACGAGCAGTACTTC. This codes for CASSLRAGPTYEQYF.

With regard to this clone: The junction departs from germline at one end; a sequencing error may be responsible. This sequence joins TRBV7-7 and TRBJ2-3, with 9 bases that match TRBD2. The CDR3 extends over 14 amino acids. Looked up from germline, CDR1 is SSHAT and CDR2 is FNYEAQ (reference sequence). CDR3 in amino acids: CASSLAGPTDTQYF. The CDR3 DNA sequence: TGTGCTAGCAGTCTAGCGGGACCCACAGATACGCAGTATTTT.

The chain employs TRBV19 and TRBJ1-1; TRBD1 is a possible D gene (5 bases). Trimming pared 6 bases from V and 5 bases from J, leaving 13 bases between. The CDR3 is 13 amino acids. From germline, CDR1 is LNHDA and CDR2 SQIVND (reference sequence). CDR3 amino acids: CASSPVGGTEAFF. The CDR3 DNA is TGTGCCAGTAGCCCTGTGGGGGGGACTGAAGCTTTCTTT.

This clone was seen only a few times. The J gene is TRBJ2-3, the V gene TRBV29-1; 7 positions match TRBD1. The CDR3 runs 14 residues. V shed 2 bases, J shed 1 base, and the junction held 3 bases outside the gene matches. The germline gives CDR1 SQVTM, CDR2 ANQGSEA. This CDR3 is CSVERDRGTDTQYF. The CDR3, as DNA: TGCAGCGTTGAACGTGACAGGGGCACAGATACGCAGTATTTT.

The chain uses TRBV11-2 and TRBJ1-4; 8 bases are a match to TRBD1. CDR1 is SGHAT, CDR2 FQNNGV, per germline. With V trimmed by 3 bases and J by 0 bases, 3 bases remained unmatched. This CDR3 contains 16 residues. The CDR3 region has the DNA TGTGCCAGCAGCTTCACAGGGGGGGCAACTAATGAAAAACTGTTTTTT. Protein: CASSFTGGATNEKLFF.

V and J are TRBV7-2 and TRBJ1-2; 8 bases fit TRBD1. The V segment lost 3 bases and the J segment 6 bases; nucleotides outside the gene matches: 3. The CDR3 consists of 13 residues. From germline, CDR1 is SGHTA and CDR2 FQGNSA. CDR3 amino acids: CASSFRGLDGYTF. In DNA, the CDR3 is TGTGCCAGCAGCTTCAGGGGGCTTGATGGCTACACCTTC.